This TCR beta chain appears in the sequencing data of a study of blood T cell repertoires in COVID-19. Study as a whole: Spain, Italy and the United States supplied samples that represented acute and convalescent COVID-19.

Trimming took off 0 bases at V and 6 bases at J, with 11 bases between the two ends. The CDR3 loop spans 14 amino acids. CDR1 and CDR2 from the germline V gene are SGHNT and YYREEE (reference sequence). Libraries were prepared by immunoSEQ multiplex PCR; TCRdb keeps only in-frame clonotypes and omits some of them. Of around 200,000 clones detected, nearly 90% appear once; the ten largest clones hold less than 0.7%. This TCR came from a man aged 50-60 years with acute or convalescent COVID-19. The sequenced material came from peripheral blood. The genes are TRBV5-4 and TRBJ2-3, with unresolved D. CDR3 DNA: TGTGCCAGCAGCTTGGGGCCTTCTAGGGATACGCAGTATTTT. It codes for CASSLGPSRDTQYF. Drawing the rest from reference TRBV5-4 and TRBJ2-3, the complete variable domain is ETGVTQSPTHLIKTRGQQVTLRCSSQSGHNTVSWYQQALGQGPQFIFQYYREEENGRGNFPPRFSGLQFPNYSSELNVNALELDDSALYLCASSLGPSRDTQYFGPGTRLTVL.